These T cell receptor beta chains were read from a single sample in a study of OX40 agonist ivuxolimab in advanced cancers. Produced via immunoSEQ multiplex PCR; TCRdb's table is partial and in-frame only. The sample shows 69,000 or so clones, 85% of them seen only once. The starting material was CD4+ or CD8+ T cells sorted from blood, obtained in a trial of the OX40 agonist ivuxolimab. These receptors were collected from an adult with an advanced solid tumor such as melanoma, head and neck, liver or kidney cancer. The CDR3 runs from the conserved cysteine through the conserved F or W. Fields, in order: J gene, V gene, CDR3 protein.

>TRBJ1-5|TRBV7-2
CASSSWDRADQPQHF
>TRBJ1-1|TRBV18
CASSQGAEAFF
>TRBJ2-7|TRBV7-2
CASSRTSGAYEQYF
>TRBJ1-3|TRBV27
CASSLGQGAGNTIYF
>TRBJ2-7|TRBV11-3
CASSLRTGSSYEQYF
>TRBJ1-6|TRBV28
CASTPWDRGKHSPLHF
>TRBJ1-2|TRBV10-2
CASSDSPRDYGYTF
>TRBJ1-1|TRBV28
CASTFPGGRTEAFF
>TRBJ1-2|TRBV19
CASSIKETGRIHGYTF
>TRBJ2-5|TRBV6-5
CASSYSGRGTRETQYF
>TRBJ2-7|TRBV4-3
CASSQDTRGGTSGSYEQYF
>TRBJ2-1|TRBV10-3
CAISDGAGAYNEQFF
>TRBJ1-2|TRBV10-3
CAIRSDRANYGYTF
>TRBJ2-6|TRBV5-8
CASSTLGQGKTGANVLTF
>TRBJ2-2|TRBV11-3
CASSFTGTGPDTGELFF
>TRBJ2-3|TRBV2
CASRDRGSTDTQYF
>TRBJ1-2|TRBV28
CASSPYQGQGAGGYTF
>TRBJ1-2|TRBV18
CASSEEGLPYGYTF
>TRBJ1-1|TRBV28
CASSLEGRAFF
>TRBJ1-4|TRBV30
CAWAGPGTENEKLFF
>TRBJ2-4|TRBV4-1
CASSQEEAGLAKNIQYF
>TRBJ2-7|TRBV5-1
CASSFEDRGLNEQYF
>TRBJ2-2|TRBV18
CASSPGRDRGARELFF
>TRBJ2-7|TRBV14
CASSQGVGQRSHEQYF
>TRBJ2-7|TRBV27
CASSFSVGTLSYEQYF